This TCR beta chain is from a study of T cells in Graves' hyperthyroidism and ophthalmopathy. In the study overall: Peripheral blood was obtained at initial diagnosis, preceding any treatment.

Amplified TCR beta CDR3 regions came from RNA transcripts. Initially, a first-round RT-PCR of the TCR CDR3 employed the HTBI primer set. A single record per CDR3 protein comes from TCRdb applying MiXCR to the multiplex PCR reads. The sample consists of approximately 300,000 distinct CDR3 sequences, 16% of them appearing once. Whole-study findings and limits: Most clonotypes that expanded in the thyroid above 0.001 also showed up in blood.

This clonotype was observed a handful of times. Its cognate antigen is unknown. The study based diagnoses on clinical symptoms, serum thyroxine and TRAb, thyroid ultrasound and orbital computed tomography. Germline V CDR1 and CDR2: MNHEY, SMNVEV (reference sequence). There are 12 residues in the CDR3. Trimming removed 5 bases at V and 7 bases at J, with 8 bases between. The V and J genes are TRBV27 and TRBJ2-2, with a tentative D call TRBD2 (5 bases). This receptor was obtained from a man aged 25-45 years with Graves' hyperthyroidism. Sequences were obtained from blood. The CDR3 region is CASSPRDGELFF. DNA of the CDR3: TGTGCCAGCAGTCCCCGGGACGGGGAGCTGTTTTTT.